Each of the 23 T cell receptor beta chains below was sequenced from the same sample in a study of shared clonotypes between healthy human individuals. TCRdb's table, derived via immunoSEQ multiplex PCR, lists solely in-frame clones and lacks some. The repertoire holds nearly 1 million clones, 60% to 85% seen once, with approximately 1.5% in the top ten. Sequenced: memory CD4+ T cells sorted from blood. Specified subset: CD45RA-negative fraction. These TCRs come from a man aged 18-30 years in good health.

The CDR3, as DNA: TGCGCCAGCAGCCCCGGAAGCGGCTATGGCTACACCTTC. Translating it yields CASSPGSGYGYTF. The chain employs TRBV5-1 and TRBJ1-2; D is uncertain. In germline, CDR1 is SGHRS, CDR2 YFSETQ. Trimming removed 4 bases at V and 4 bases at J, with 11 bases between. The CDR3 is 13 residues long.

This chain connects TRBV5-1 to TRBJ2-2; perhaps TRBD2 as D (6 bases). The CDR3 contains 15 residues. The V gene lost 4 bases and the J gene lost 2 bases, with 12 bases spanning the gap. Germline V gene lookup returns CDR1 SGHRS and CDR2 YFSETQ. CDR3 sequence reads: CASSEGLRNTGELFF. CDR3 DNA sequence: TGCGCCAGCAGCGAGGGACTTCGAAACACCGGGGAGCTGTTTTTT.

The gene calls are TRBV7-2 and TRBJ1-5; no clear D gene. V gave up 2 bases and J gave up 2 bases, with 13 bases separating them. Germline CDR1 and CDR2: SGHTA and FQGNSA. CDR3 length: 16 amino acids. The CDR3 reads CASSLTSGSGNQPQHF. CDR3 DNA sequence: TGTGCCAGCAGCTTAACGTCGGGGTCGGGCAATCAGCCCCAGCATTTT.

V is TRBV10-3 and J is TRBJ1-5, with D perhaps TRBD1 (6 bases). The germline V and J ends were trimmed by 6 bases and 6 bases, with 12 bases remaining between them. This CDR3 contains 13 residues. CDR1 and CDR2 (germline): ENHRY, SYGVKD. The CDR3 here is CAISDLQGQPQHF. DNA for the CDR3: TGTGCCATCAGCGACTTACAGGGTCAGCCCCAGCATTTT.

The chain recombines TRBV9 with TRBJ2-7, with 11 bases fitting TRBD2. Germline V gene lookup returns CDR1 SGDLS and CDR2 YYNGEE. V shed 4 bases and J 4 bases; nucleotides not matched to a gene: 7. This CDR3 region has 15 residues. CDR3 coding DNA: TGTGCCAGCAGCCCCGGAGGGACTAGCGGATACGAGCAGTACTTC. This codes for CASSPGGTSGYEQYF.

The chain recombines TRBV5-1 with TRBJ2-1, with 9 bases matching TRBD1. Germline lookup yields CDR1 SGHRS and CDR2 YFSETQ. The V segment lost 4 bases and the J segment 2 bases; nucleotides outside the gene matches: 10. The CDR3 is 17 amino acids. This CDR3 is CASSPVLGQGTYNEQFF. In DNA form, the CDR3 reads TGCGCCAGCAGCCCAGTCCTGGGACAGGGTACCTACAATGAGCAGTTCTTC.

As for this clone: A much larger clone lies one base from this, so it may be a read error. The genes are TRBV28 and TRBJ2-7; TRBD1 aligns across 9 bases. The V segment lost 7 bases and the J segment 2 bases; nucleotides outside the gene matches: 3. Germline V gene sequence: CDR1 MDHEN, CDR2 SYDVKM. This CDR3 has 13 residues. The CDR3 region has the DNA TGTGCCAGCACCTGGGACAGGGCCTACGAGCAGTACTTC. It translates to CASTWDRAYEQYF.

J is TRBJ2-7 and V is TRBV25-1; a possible D gene is TRBD2 (5 bases). The CDR3 is made up of 16 amino acids. Germline V gene sequence: CDR1 MGHDK, CDR2 SYGVNS. V was cut by 6 bases and J by 2 bases, with 20 bases left in between. The CDR3 reads CASSKNIGLVTYEQYF. CDR3 coding DNA: TGTGCCAGCAGCAAAAATATCGGACTGGTTACCTACGAGCAGTACTTC.

The chain joins TRBV30 to TRBJ1-6, with D possibly TRBD1 on 6 matching bases. This CDR3 is built from 14 residues. V dropped 2 bases and J dropped 9 bases, with 14 bases sitting between them. CDR1 GTSNPN and CDR2 SVGIG come from the germline V gene (reference sequence). CDR3 DNA sequence: TGTGCCTGGAGTTTGGACGGGGGCAGTTCACCCCTCCACTTT. Protein: CAWSLDGGSSPLHF. Drawing the rest from reference TRBV30 and TRBJ1-6, the complete variable domain is SQTIHQWPATLVQPVGSPLSLECTVEGTSNPNLYWYRQAAGRGLQLLFYSVGIGQISSEVPQNLSASRPQDRQFILSSKKLLLSDSGFYLCAWSLDGGSSPLHFGNGTRLTVT.

Details on this clone: In the same sample, other DNA sequences code for this CDR3. The rearrangement joins TRBV2 to TRBJ1-1; D perhaps matches TRBD1 (6 bases). Trimming cost V 6 bases and J 11 bases, with 16 bases left between them. The germline V gene has CDR1 SNHLY and CDR2 FYNNEI. The CDR3 consists of 12 residues. The CDR3 coding sequence is TGTGCCAGCAGCGAAACAGGGCTGGAGGCTTTCTTT. This encodes CASSETGLEAFF. Complete variable domain (other parts from reference TRBV2 and TRBJ1-1): EPEVTQTPSHQVTQMGQEVILRCVPISNHLYFYWYRQILGQKVEFLVSFYNNEISEKSEIFDDQFSVERPDGSNFTLKIRSTKLEDSAMYFCASSETGLEAFFGQGTRLTVV.

The chain joins TRBV7-2 to TRBJ1-2; no clear D. CDR3 size: 17 residues. Germline CDR1 and CDR2: SGHTA and FQGNSA. V was clipped by 1 base and J by 7 bases, with 22 bases between them. The CDR3 spells CASSLVVGGGSRTGYTF. In DNA, the CDR3 is TGTGCCAGCAGCTTAGTGGTGGGCGGTGGATCCAGGACTGGCTACACCTTC.

The V call is TRBV28, the J call TRBJ1-1; D perhaps matches TRBD1 (6 bases). The length of the CDR3 is 15 residues. Trimming took 7 bases from V and 4 from J, leaving 19 bases between them. CDR1 and CDR2 from the germline V gene are MDHEN and SYDVKM. The CDR3 DNA is TGTGCCAGCACCTCTATAGGGACGGGGGCCACTGAAGCTTTCTTT. As protein: CASTSIGTGATEAFF.

The chain is built from TRBV6-1 and TRBJ2-7; maybe TRBD1 (6 bases). The CDR3 runs to 13 residues. The V gene lost 9 bases and the J gene lost 3 bases, with 15 bases spanning the gap. Germline values: CDR1 MNHNS, CDR2 SASEGT. CDR3 protein: CASGTNPFYEQYF. As DNA, the CDR3 is TGTGCCAGTGGGACAAACCCCTTCTACGAGCAGTACTTC.

The rearrangement joins TRBV29-1 to TRBJ2-5, with 11 positions matching TRBD1. The V and J ends lost 1 base and 1 base, in that order; junction bases with no gene match: 2. This CDR3 spans 15 amino acids. Germline V gene lookup returns CDR1 SQVTM and CDR2 ANQGSEA. The CDR3 spells CSVEGGTGGQETQYF. CDR3 sequence (DNA): TGCAGCGTTGAAGGGGGGACAGGGGGCCAAGAGACCCAGTACTTC.

The rearrangement uses TRBV13 and TRBJ2-7, with TRBD2 matching over 13 bases. CDR1 and CDR2 from the germline V gene are PRHDT and FYEKMQ (reference sequence). The CDR3 has 16 residues. The trim removed 5 bases at V and 6 bases at J, leaving 10 bases unmatched. CDR3 bases: TGTGCCAGCAGCCCTATTACTAGCGGGAGGGCTCGCGAGCAGTACTTC. Its protein is CASSPITSGRAREQYF.

This chain connects TRBV2 to TRBJ1-5; D not resolved. Germline assignment: CDR1 SNHLY and CDR2 FYNNEI. The CDR3 has 14 residues. Trimming pared 1 base from V and 4 bases from J, leaving 8 bases between. The CDR3 protein is CASSEESGNQPQHF. The CDR3 DNA reads TGTGCCAGCAGTGAAGAGTCTGGAAATCAGCCCCAGCATTTT.

On this clone: A junction end diverges from the germline sequence, so it may reflect a read error. V and J are TRBV7-7 and TRBJ1-6, with D possibly TRBD1 on 5 matching bases. Germline V gene sequence: CDR1 SSHAT, CDR2 FNYEAQ (reference sequence). The CDR3 is 13 residues long. The DNA of the CDR3 is TGTGCTAGCAGCCTTACACAGGATTCACCCCTCCACTTT. It codes for CASSLTQDSPLHF.

This chain connects TRBV28 to TRBJ1-5; TRBD1 might be the D (5 bases). Germline V gene lookup returns CDR1 MDHEN and CDR2 SYDVKM. The CDR3 contains 13 residues. V lost 6 bases and J 7 bases, leaving 13 bases between the germline ends. In DNA form, the CDR3 reads TGTGCCAGCAGCCTAGGGACTCAACAGCCCCAGCATTTT. Residues: CASSLGTQQPQHF. Full variable domain (remainder filled in from reference TRBV28 and TRBJ1-5): DVKVTQSSRYLVKRTGEKVFLECVQDMDHENMFWYRQDPGLGLRLIYFSYDVKMKEKGDIPEGYSVSREKKERFSLILESASTNQTSMYLCASSLGTQQPQHFGDGTRLSIL.

Concerning this clone: The sample holds other DNA sequences that translate to the same CDR3. The chain employs TRBV15 and TRBJ2-7, with a tentative D call TRBD2 (6 bases). From germline, CDR1 is LNHNV and CDR2 YYDKDF (reference sequence). The CDR3 contains 14 residues. The ends were cut back, 0 bases at V and 1 base at J, with 7 bases in the middle. The chain's CDR3 is CATSREGGSYEQYF. The CDR3 DNA is TGTGCCACCAGCAGAGAGGGGGGTTCCTACGAGCAGTACTTC.

The CDR3 protein is CASTQGSYSNQPQHF. The CDR3 DNA reads as TGTGCCAGCACCCAGGGGAGTTATAGCAATCAGCCCCAGCATTTT. The chain recombines TRBV2 with TRBJ1-5; a weak D match, TRBD1 (6 bases). The CDR3 runs to 15 residues. The V end lost 7 bases, the J end lost 0 bases, and 13 bases lay between the germline ends. Germline V gives CDR1 SNHLY, CDR2 FYNNEI.

The chain links TRBV5-1 to TRBJ2-1, with TRBD2 matching 7 bases. J gave up 4 bases and V 4 bases, and 14 bases lay outside the gene matches. The CDR3 totals 17 residues. Per the germline V gene, CDR1 is SGHRS and CDR2 is YFSETQ. The CDR3, as DNA: TGCGCCAGCAGCGCCCTACCGGGAGCGGGAACATACAATGAGCAGTTCTTC. As protein: CASSALPGAGTYNEQFF.

The chain joins TRBV2 to TRBJ1-6, with D possibly TRBD1 on 6 matching bases. This CDR3 is 16 amino acids long. CDR1 is SNHLY and CDR2 is FYNNEI in the germline V gene. V shed 8 bases and J shed 10 bases, with 24 bases lying between them. CDR3: CASAPGWTEERSPLHF. Written as DNA, the CDR3 is TGTGCCAGCGCCCCGGGCTGGACAGAAGAAAGGTCACCCCTCCACTTT.

The chain carries TRBV6-5 and TRBJ2-5; D ambiguous. The ends were cut back, 6 bases at V and 1 base at J, with 6 bases in the middle. CDR3 length: 12 residues. Germline assignment: CDR1 MNHEY and CDR2 SVGAGI. The CDR3 spells CASRDLQETQYF. The CDR3 DNA reads as TGTGCCAGCAGAGACCTCCAAGAGACCCAGTACTTC.